The present T cell receptor (beta chain) was sequenced within a study of shared clonotypes between healthy human individuals. This CDR3 has 16 residues. The trim removed 6 bases at V and 0 bases at J, leaving 6 bases unmatched. Germline CDR1 is MNHEY and CDR2 is SMNVEV (reference sequence). Comment on this clone: Its matching antigen is unknown.

Study-level findings and limits: Although depth was large, rarefaction showed that sequencing of the sorted subsets was incomplete. Deeper or shallower sequencing was expected to change how clonotypes are shared among donors.

The method was immunoSEQ multiplex PCR; TCRdb's version includes in-frame clones alone and lacks a portion of them. The sample lists roughly 1 million clones, 65% to 80% occurring once. The chain links TRBV27 to TRBJ1-4; 8 bases line up with TRBD1. The sequencing input was memory CD4+ T cells sorted from blood. The subset denotes: CD45RA-negative fraction. The clonotype originates from a man younger than 30 in good health. This CDR3 reads CASRRDRSATNEKLFF. Written as DNA, the CDR3 is TGTGCCAGCAGGCGGGACAGGTCTGCAACTAATGAAAAACTGTTTTTT.